This record covers a single TCR beta chain. This clonotype appeared a few times. This clone's antigen is unknown. Qualities for individual bases were not recorded, and no much larger clone is one base off. The CDR3 starts with the cysteine, ends with the phenylalanine, and has 13 residues. The retained sequence is limited to the CDR3, 39 bases, with the frame set at the first base. Trimming removed 9 bases from V and 0 bases from J, leaving 12 bases between the germline ends. The germline V gene encodes CDR1 LNHDA and CDR2 SQIVND (reference sequence). This record comes from a study of blood T cells in healthy people across ages (dated by TCRdb to the mid-2010s). Looking at the study overall: In model experiments, roughly one uniquely barcoded TCR beta cDNA molecule per two T cells was captured by template switching. To track age-related changes in TCR beta repertoire diversity, the study relied on deep sequencing normalized with unique cDNA molecular identifiers. The donors were divided into four age groups: young (average roughly 17 years), middle-aged (approximately 39), aged (around 67) and long-lived (about 84). To avoid experimental bias, donors of different ages were spread randomly across the sequencing lanes. Two additional independent replicas of 1 million unique cDNA reads from the same blood draw were analyzed for two donors (one aged 18 to 30 and one aged 80 or older). Findings and caveats that apply to the study as a whole: Compared with the aged group, the long-lived group had more naive CD4+ T cells, fewer expanded clones and increased TCR diversity, suggesting age selection. Conclusive comparison of naive and antigen-experienced compartments was prevented by the profiling of bulk unsorted PBMCs. The CMV infection status of donors was not known, potentially confounding age-related changes in expanded clonotypes. A strong correlation was found between observed TCR beta diversity and the percentage of naive T cells measured by flow cytometry. Total diversity estimates from one million sequenced T cells were considered lower bounds and underestimates. Observed TCR beta diversity per million T cells fell roughly linearly with age, and a significant reduction was already apparent by age approximately 41.

Donors were roughly 40 systemically healthy Caucasian individuals from Russia aged roughly 6 to 95 years. Roughly 9.5 milliliters of peripheral blood were drawn from each donor into EDTA-treated Vacutainer tubes. Ficoll-Paque density-gradient centrifugation was used to isolate PBMCs, with at least 6.5 million per sample. Trizol reagent was used to extract total RNA from the PBMCs, yielding at least 6 micrograms per sample. Naive CD45RAhigh/CD27high T cell percentages were measured by flow cytometry on a PBMC aliquot from every donor. The library relied on 5' RACE. The sequencer listed for this sample is Illumina HiSeq 2500. A second PCR of about 7 to 12 cycles was run with a J-beta primer mix and a sample-barcoded 5' primer. A template-switch 5' adaptor carrying 12 random nucleotides introduced a unique molecular identifier onto each TCR beta cDNA molecule. Each sample yielded at least 2.5 million CDR3-containing paired-end reads. The Mint cDNA synthesis kit, primed by a TRBC-specific oligonucleotide, was used to synthesize first-strand cDNA from all RNA. After uracil-DNA glycosylase treatment, a first 18-cycle PCR used universal primers M1SS and BC2_uni_R on all cDNA. The published analysis was carried out like this. Normalization of each sample was performed by random selection of 1 million high-quality reads, each carrying a distinct molecular identifier. Instead of being binned into consensus sequences, reads that shared molecular identifiers were thrown out. MiTCR, set to a Q25 quality threshold and the strictest error-elimination algorithm, was used for CDR3 identification, clonotype clustering and error correction. A nonparametric unseen species model with Euler transformation was used to estimate a lower bound on total TCR beta diversity. TCRdb took the public reads, trimmed them with fastp at Q25, ran MiXCR for clone calling and kept in-frame beta chains. Under each unique CDR3 protein, matching rows form one entry showing the most common genes and DNA. TCRdb, rather than the study authors, made the V and J calls. For this sample there are hundreds of thousands of distinct CDR3 sequences; approximately 30% appear just once. The ten largest clones represent more than 15% of the sample.

The chain is encoded by TRBV19 joined to TRBJ2-7; tentative D gene TRBD2, with 6 bases matching. The sequence was obtained from an elderly woman in good health. The sequencing input was blood. The DNA is as follows: TGTGCCAGCCTAGCGCCCAACTCCTACGAGCAGTACTTC. This codes for CASLAPNSYEQYF.